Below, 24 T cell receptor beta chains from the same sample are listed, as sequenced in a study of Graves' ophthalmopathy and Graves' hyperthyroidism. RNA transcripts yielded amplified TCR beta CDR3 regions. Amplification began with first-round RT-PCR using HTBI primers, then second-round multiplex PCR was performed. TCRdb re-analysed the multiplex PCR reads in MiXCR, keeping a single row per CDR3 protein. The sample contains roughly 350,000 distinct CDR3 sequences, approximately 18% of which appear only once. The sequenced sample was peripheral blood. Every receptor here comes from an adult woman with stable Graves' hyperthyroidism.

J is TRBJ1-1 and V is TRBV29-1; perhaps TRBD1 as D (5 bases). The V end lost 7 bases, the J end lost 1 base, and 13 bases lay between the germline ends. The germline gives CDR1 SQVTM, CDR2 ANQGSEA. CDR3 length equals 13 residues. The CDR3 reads CSAYPGQNTEAFF. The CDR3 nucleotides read TGCAGCGCCTACCCCGGACAGAACACTGAAGCTTTCTTT.

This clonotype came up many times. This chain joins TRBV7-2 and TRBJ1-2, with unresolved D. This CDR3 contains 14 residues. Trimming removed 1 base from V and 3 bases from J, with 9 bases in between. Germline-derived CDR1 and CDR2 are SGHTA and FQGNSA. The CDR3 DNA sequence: TGTGCCAGCAGCTTAGTTCCGCGACACTATGGCTACACCTTC. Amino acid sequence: CASSLVPRHYGYTF.

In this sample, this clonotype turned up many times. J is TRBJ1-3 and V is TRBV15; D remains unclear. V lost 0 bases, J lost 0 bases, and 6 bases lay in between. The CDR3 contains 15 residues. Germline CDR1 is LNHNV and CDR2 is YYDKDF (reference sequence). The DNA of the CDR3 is TGTGCCACCAGCAGAGATATCGGCTCTGGAAACACCATATATTTT. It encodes CATSRDIGSGNTIYF.

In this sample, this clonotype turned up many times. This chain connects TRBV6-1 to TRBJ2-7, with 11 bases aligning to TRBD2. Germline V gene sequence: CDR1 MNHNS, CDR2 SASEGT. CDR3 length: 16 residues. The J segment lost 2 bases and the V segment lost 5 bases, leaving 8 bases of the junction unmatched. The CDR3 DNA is TGTGCCAGCAGTCTAATGGGACTAGCGGCGACCTACGAGCAGTACTTC. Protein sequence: CASSLMGLAATYEQYF.

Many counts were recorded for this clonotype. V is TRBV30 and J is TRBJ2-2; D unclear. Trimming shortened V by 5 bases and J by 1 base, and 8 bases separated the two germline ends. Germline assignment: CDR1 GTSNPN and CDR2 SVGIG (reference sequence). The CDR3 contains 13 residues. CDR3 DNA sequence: TGTGCCTGGTGGGCAGGGAACACCGGGGAGCTGTTTTTT. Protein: CAWWAGNTGELFF.

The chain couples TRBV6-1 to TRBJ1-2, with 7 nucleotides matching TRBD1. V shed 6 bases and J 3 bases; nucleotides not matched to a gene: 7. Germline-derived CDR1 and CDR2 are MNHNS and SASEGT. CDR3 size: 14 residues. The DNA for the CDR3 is TGTGCCAGCAGCAAGGGACAGCCGTACTATGGCTACACCTTC. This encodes CASSKGQPYYGYTF.

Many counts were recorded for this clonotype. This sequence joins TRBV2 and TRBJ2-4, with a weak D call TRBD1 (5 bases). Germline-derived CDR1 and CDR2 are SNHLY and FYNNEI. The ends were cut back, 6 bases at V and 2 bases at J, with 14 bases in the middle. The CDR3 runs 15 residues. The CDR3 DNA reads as TGTGCCAGCAGCCTGGACATAGGAACCAAAAACATTCAGTACTTC. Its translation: CASSLDIGTKNIQYF. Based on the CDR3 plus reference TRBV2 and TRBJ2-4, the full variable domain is EPEVTQTPSHQVTQMGQEVILRCVPISNHLYFYWYRQILGQKVEFLVSFYNNEISEKSEIFDDQFSVERPDGSNFTLKIRSTKLEDSAMYFCASSLDIGTKNIQYFGAGTRLSVL.

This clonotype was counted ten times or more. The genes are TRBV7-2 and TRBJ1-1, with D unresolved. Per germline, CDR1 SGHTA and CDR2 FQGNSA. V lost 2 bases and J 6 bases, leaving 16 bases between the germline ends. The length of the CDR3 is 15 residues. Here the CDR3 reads CASSLSFSFYPEAFF. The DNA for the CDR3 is TGTGCCAGCAGCTTAAGTTTCTCTTTCTACCCTGAAGCTTTCTTT.

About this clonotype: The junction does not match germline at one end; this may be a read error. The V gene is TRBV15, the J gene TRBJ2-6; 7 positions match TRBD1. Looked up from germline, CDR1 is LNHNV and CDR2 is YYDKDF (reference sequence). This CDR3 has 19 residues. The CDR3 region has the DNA TGTGCCTCCAGCAGAGATGTGTACAGGGGAAATTCGGGGGCCAACGTCCTGACTTTC. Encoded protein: CASSRDVYRGNSGANVLTF.

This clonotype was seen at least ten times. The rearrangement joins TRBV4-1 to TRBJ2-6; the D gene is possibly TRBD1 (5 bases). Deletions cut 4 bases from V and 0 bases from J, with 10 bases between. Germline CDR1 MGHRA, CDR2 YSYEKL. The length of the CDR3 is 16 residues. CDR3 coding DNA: TGCGCCAGCAGCCCATCCGACAGCTCTGGGGCCAACGTCCTGACTTTC. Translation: CASSPSDSSGANVLTF.

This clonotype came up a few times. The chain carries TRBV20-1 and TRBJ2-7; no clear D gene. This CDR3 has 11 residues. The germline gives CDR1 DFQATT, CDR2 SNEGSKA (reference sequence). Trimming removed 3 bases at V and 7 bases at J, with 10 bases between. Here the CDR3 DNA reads TGCAGTGCTAGGGGTCTCAGTGAGCAGTACTTC. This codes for CSARGLSEQYF.

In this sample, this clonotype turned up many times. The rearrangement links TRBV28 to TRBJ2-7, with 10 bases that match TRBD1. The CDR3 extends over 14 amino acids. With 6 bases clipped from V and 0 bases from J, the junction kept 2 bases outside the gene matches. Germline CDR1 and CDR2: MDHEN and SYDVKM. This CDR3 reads CASRWTGGSYEQYF. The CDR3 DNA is TGTGCCAGCAGATGGACAGGGGGCTCCTACGAGCAGTACTTC.

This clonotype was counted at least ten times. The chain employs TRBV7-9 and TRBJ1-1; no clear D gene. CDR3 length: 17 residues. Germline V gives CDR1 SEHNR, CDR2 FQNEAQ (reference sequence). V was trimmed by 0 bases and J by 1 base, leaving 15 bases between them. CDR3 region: CASSLAPTGWGNTEAFF. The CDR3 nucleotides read TGTGCCAGCAGCTTAGCTCCGACGGGGTGGGGGAACACTGAAGCTTTCTTT.

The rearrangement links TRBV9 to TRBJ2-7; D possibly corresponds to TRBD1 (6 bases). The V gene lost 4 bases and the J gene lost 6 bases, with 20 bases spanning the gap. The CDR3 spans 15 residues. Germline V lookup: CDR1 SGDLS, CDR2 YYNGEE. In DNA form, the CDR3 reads TGTGCCAGCAGCCCCCGACAGGACCAGTTGGTCGAGCAGTACTTC. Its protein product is CASSPRQDQLVEQYF.

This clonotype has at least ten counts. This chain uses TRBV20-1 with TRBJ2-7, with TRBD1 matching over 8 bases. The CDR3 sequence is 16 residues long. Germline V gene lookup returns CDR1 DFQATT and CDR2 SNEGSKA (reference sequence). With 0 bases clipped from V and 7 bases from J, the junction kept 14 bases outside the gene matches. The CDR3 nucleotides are TGCAGTGCTAGAGAGGAGGTGACAGGGGTGGGCGAGGAGCAGTACTTC. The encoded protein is CSAREEVTGVGEEQYF.

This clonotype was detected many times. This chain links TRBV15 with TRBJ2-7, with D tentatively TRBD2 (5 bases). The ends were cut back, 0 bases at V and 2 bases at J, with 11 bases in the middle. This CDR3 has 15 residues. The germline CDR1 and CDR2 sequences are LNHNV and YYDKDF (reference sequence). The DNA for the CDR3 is TGTGCCACCAGCAGAGATTACGAGGAGGCCTACGAGCAGTACTTC. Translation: CATSRDYEEAYEQYF. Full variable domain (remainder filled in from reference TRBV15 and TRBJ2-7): DAMVIQNPRYQVTQFGKPVTLSCSQTLNHNVMYWYQQKSSQAPKLLFHYYDKDFNNEADTPDNFQSRRPNTSFCFLDIRSPGLGDTAMYLCATSRDYEEAYEQYFGPGTRLTVT.

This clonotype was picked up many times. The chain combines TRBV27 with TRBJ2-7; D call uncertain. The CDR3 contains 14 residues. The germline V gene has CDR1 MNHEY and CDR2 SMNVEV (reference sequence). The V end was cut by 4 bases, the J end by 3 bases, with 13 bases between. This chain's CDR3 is CASSSKERIYEQYF. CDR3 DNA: TGTGCCAGCAGTTCCAAAGAACGAATCTACGAGCAGTACTTC.

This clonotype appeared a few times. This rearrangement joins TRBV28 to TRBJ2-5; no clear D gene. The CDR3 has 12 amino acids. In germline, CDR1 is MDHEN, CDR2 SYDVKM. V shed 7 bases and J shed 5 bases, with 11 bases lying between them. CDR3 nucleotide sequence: TGTGCCAGCACCCTTAACTGGGAGACCCAGTACTTC. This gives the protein CASTLNWETQYF. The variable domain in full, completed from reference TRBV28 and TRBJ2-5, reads DVKVTQSSRYLVKRTGEKVFLECVQDMDHENMFWYRQDPGLGLRLIYFSYDVKMKEKGDIPEGYSVSREKKERFSLILESASTNQTSMYLCASTLNWETQYFGPGTRLLVL.

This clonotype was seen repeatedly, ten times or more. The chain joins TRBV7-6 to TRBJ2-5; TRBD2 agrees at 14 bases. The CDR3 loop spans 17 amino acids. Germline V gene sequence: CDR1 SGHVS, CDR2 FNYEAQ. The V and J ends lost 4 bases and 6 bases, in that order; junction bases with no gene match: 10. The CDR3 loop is CASSSRLAGGERKTQYF. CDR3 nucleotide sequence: TGTGCCAGCAGCTCCCGACTAGCGGGAGGGGAACGAAAGACCCAGTACTTC.

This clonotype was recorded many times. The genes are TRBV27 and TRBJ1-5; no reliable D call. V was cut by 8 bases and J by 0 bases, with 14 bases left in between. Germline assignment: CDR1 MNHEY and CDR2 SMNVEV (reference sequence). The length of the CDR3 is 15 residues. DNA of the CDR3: TGTGCCAGCGCCGAATCTATCTATAGCAATCAGCCCCAGCATTTT. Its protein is CASAESIYSNQPQHF.

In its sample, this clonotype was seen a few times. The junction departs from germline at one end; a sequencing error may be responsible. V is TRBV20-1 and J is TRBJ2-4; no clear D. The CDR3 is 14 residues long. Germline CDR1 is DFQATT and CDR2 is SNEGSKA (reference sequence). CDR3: CSARVAVAKNIKYF. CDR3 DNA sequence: TGCAGTGCTAGGGTCGCGGTAGCCAAAAACATTAAGTACTTC.

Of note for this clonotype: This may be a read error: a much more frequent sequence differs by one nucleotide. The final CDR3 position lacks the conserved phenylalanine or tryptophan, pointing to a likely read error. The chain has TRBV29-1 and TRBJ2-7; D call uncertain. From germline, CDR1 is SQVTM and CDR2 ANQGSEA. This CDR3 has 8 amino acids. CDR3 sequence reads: CRVSEQYY. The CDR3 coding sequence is TGTAGAGTCTCCGAGCAGTACTAC.

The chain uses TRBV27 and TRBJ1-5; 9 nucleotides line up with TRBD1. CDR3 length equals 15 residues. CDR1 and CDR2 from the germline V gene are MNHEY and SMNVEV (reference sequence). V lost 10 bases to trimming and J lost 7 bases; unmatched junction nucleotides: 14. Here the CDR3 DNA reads TGTGCCACGGCACGGATCCGGGACAGGGTCCAGCCCCAGCATTTT. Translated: CATARIRDRVQPQHF.

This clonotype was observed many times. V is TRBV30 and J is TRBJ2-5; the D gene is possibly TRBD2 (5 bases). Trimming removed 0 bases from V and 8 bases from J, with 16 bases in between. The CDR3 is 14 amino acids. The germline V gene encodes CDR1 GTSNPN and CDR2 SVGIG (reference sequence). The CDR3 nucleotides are TGTGCCTGGAGTGTACCCGGGGTGGTGGCCACCCAGTACTTC. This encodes CAWSVPGVVATQYF.